A single sample gave rise to the 10 T cell receptor beta chains below, sequenced in a study of shared clonotypes between healthy human individuals. TCRdb keeps only in-frame clones here, not all; method: immunoSEQ multiplex PCR. The sample yields about 2.4 million clones, roughly nine tenths seen once. Sequencing input: naive CD4+ T cells sorted from blood. Subset of the sample: CD45RA+ positively selected. These receptors came from a man between 18 and 29 years old in good health.

This clone was observed a single time. The chain uses TRBV5-1 and TRBJ1-4; 7 positions agree with TRBD1. CDR3 size: 15 residues. V lost 4 bases and J lost 5; bases outside the gene matches: 8. Germline V CDR1 and CDR2: SGHRS, YFSETQ. For the CDR3, the DNA is TGCGCCAGCAGCCCTACCGACAGGGTGAATGAAAAACTGTTTTTT. Translated: CASSPTDRVNEKLFF.

The chain couples TRBV28 to TRBJ1-5, with TRBD1 as a possible D gene (5 bases). This CDR3 spans 16 amino acids. Germline V gene data show CDR1 as MDHEN and CDR2 as SYDVKM. V was pared by 1 base and J by 0 bases, with 10 bases between. As DNA, the CDR3 is TGTGCCAGCAGTTTATACAGGCTCTATAGCAATCAGCCCCAGCATTTT. Amino acids: CASSLYRLYSNQPQHF.

The V call is TRBV19, the J call TRBJ1-1; 8 bases map to TRBD1. Germline V gene lookup returns CDR1 LNHDA and CDR2 SQIVND (reference sequence). Losses at the gene ends were 6 bases for V and 4 bases for J; bases not matched to a gene: 7. The CDR3 is 14 residues long. The CDR3 nucleotides are TGTGCCAGTAGAGAACAGGGGGGAGGCACTGAAGCTTTCTTT. It specifies CASREQGGGTEAFF.

This chain connects TRBV7-9 to TRBJ2-2; 7 positions agree with TRBD2. Unmatched junction bases numbered 9, after V lost 5 bases and J lost 0 bases. Germline loops: CDR1 SEHNR, CDR2 FQNEAQ (reference sequence). This CDR3 spans 17 amino acids. CDR3 region: CASSPPLGGPNTGELFF. CDR3 DNA sequence: TGTGCCAGCAGCCCCCCCTTGGGAGGGCCGAACACCGGGGAGCTGTTTTTT.

The rearrangement joins TRBV10-1 to TRBJ2-1, with 8 positions matching TRBD2. Germline lookup yields CDR1 WNHNN and CDR2 SYGVQD (reference sequence). The CDR3 runs to 17 residues. Trimming took 3 bases from V and 3 from J; bases not matched to a gene: 10. CDR3 loop: CASSDPRSGSVYNEQFF. DNA of the CDR3: TGCGCCAGCAGTGACCCTCGAAGCGGGAGCGTCTACAATGAGCAGTTCTTC.

The sample holds one count of this clone. The gene calls are TRBV5-6 and TRBJ1-2, with a possible D match to TRBD1 (5 bases). There are 14 residues in the CDR3. CDR1 SGHDT and CDR2 YYEEEE come from the germline V gene. Trimming left V 2 bases short and J 4 bases short, with 12 bases between. The CDR3: CASSFQGVGYGYTF. CDR3 DNA sequence: TGTGCCAGCAGCTTTCAGGGAGTCGGCTATGGCTACACCTTC.

The chain is built from TRBV9 and TRBJ1-3; the D is unclear. The CDR3 loop spans 16 amino acids. Trimming stripped 0 bases from V and 0 bases from J, with 10 bases between. Germline lookup yields CDR1 SGDLS and CDR2 YYNGEE. CDR3 sequence (DNA): TGTGCCAGCAGCGTAGTTTCCGCGACCTCTGGAAACACCATATATTTT. It yields the protein CASSVVSATSGNTIYF.

V gene TRBV5-1 combines with J gene TRBJ1-1; 8 nucleotides align to TRBD1. The CDR3 runs to 14 residues. The junction had 5 bases not matched to a gene; V was cut back by 3 bases and J by 4 bases. Germline CDR1 is SGHRS and CDR2 is YFSETQ. This CDR3 is CASSYSDRGTEAFF. CDR3 coding DNA: TGCGCCAGCAGCTATTCCGACAGGGGCACTGAAGCTTTCTTT.

The chain couples TRBV9 to TRBJ2-1; 9 bases are a match to TRBD2. With V trimmed by 0 bases and J by 1 base, 8 bases remained unmatched. The length of the CDR3 is 18 residues. Germline assignment: CDR1 SGDLS and CDR2 YYNGEE. CDR3 amino acids: CASSVAFGSGSSYNEQFF. Written as DNA, the CDR3 is TGTGCCAGCAGCGTAGCTTTTGGTAGCGGGAGTTCCTACAATGAGCAGTTCTTC.

This clone was counted only a few times. The same CDR3 also results from other DNA sequences found in this sample. The gene calls are TRBV30 and TRBJ1-1; 9 nucleotides line up with TRBD1. Germline lookup yields CDR1 GTSNPN and CDR2 SVGIG (reference sequence). Trimming took 2 bases from V and 1 from J; bases not matched to a gene: 2. This CDR3 spans 14 amino acids. The CDR3 nucleotides read TGTGCCTGGAGTCGACAGGGGGGGAACACTGAAGCTTTCTTT. This translates into CAWSRQGGNTEAFF.